Listed below are T cell receptor beta chains from one sample, sequenced in a study of T cell changes during pregnancy in multiple sclerosis. Repertoires were generated with immunoSEQ multiplex PCR, while TCRdb's copy carries only in-frame clones and drops some. Among more than 30,000 clones listed, 90% were seen once. Sequencing was performed on CD4+ T cells from peripheral blood mononuclear cells, taken in the third trimester of pregnancy. These receptor sequences come from a female donor in good health, enrolled as a control in a pregnancy study. The CDR3 runs from the conserved cysteine through the conserved F or W. A D gene is named only where the DNA matches it firmly. A row's size may be missing; if present it is once, few, many or a size class.

abundance	v_gene	d_gene	j_gene	CDR3nt	CDR3aa
.	TRBV6-5	TRBD1	TRBJ2-1	TGTGCCAGCAGGGAGGGACAGGGGATCTACAATGAGCAGTTCTTC	CASREGQGIYNEQFF
.	TRBV7-2	.	TRBJ2-7	TGTGCCAGCAGCTTAGCGTGGGAGGCCTACGAGCAGTACTTC	CASSLAWEAYEQYF
.	TRBV10-2	TRBD1	TRBJ2-6	TGCGCCAGCAGTGGACAGGGAAGCTCTGGGGCCAACGTCCTGACTTTC	CASSGQGSSGANVLTF
.	TRBV19	.	TRBJ2-4	TGTGCCAGTAGTGGCAGTCTAGCCAAAAACATTCAGTACTTC	CASSGSLAKNIQYF
.	TRBV19	TRBD1	TRBJ2-7	TGTGCCAGTAGTATCGGACAGGGTGAACCCTCCTACGAGCAGTACTTC	CASSIGQGEPSYEQYF
once	TRBV7-2	.	TRBJ1-5	TGTGCCAGCAGCTTAGCGGGGTGGGGCGGTCAGCCCCAGCATTTT	CASSLAGWGGQPQHF
.	TRBV25-1	.	TRBJ1-3	TGTGCCAGCAGTGACAGGTCGAGAAACACCATATATTTT	CASSDRSRNTIYF
.	TRBV19	TRBD2	TRBJ2-3	TGTGCCAGTACAGCGGGGTTCACAGATACGCAGTATTTT	CASTAGFTDTQYF
.	TRBV28	.	TRBJ2-6	TGTGCCAGCAGTCTCCCAGGGGCTGGGGCCAACGTCCTGACTTTC	CASSLPGAGANVLTF
.	TRBV6-5	TRBD1	TRBJ1-2	TGTGCCAGCAGTTACTCGATCCCCGGGACAGTGTCTGGCTACACCTTC	CASSYSIPGTVSGYTF
.	TRBV19	TRBD1	TRBJ2-1	TGTGCCAGTAGTACGGGCGCCGGGACAGGGTACAATGAGCAGTTCTTC	CASSTGAGTGYNEQFF
.	TRBV6-1	TRBD2	TRBJ2-1	TGTGCCAGCAGAGCAACTAGCGGGACTTACAATGAGCAGTTCTTC	CASRATSGTYNEQFF
.	TRBV9	.	TRBJ2-3	TGTGCCAGCAGCGTAGACACAGGCGATACGCAGTATTTT	CASSVDTGDTQYF
.	TRBV9	.	TRBJ1-1	TGTGCCAGCAGCGTAGCACAGGGACGAACTGAAGCTTTCTTT	CASSVAQGRTEAFF
.	TRBV6-1	TRBD2	TRBJ2-3	TGTGCCAGCAGTGGCTTCCTAGCGGGAGGGCGTGATACGCAGTATTTT	CASSGFLAGGRDTQYF
once	TRBV6-4	.	TRBJ2-4	TGTGCCAGCAGTGACTATCGGAGGGTCCCCACCAAAAACATTCAGTACTTC	CASSDYRRVPTKNIQYF
.	TRBV25-1	TRBD1	TRBJ1-2	TGTGCCAGCAGTCGGGGTCCGGGACAGGGGCTTTTGGGTGGCTACACCTTC	CASSRGPGQGLLGGYTF
.	TRBV7-2	.	TRBJ1-5	TGTGCCAGCAGCTTAGGGGCGGGGCAGCCCCAGCATTTT	CASSLGAGQPQHF
once	TRBV7-2	.	TRBJ1-4	TGTGCCAGCAGCTTAAGTTCACCAGCAACTAATGAAAAACTGTTTTTT	CASSLSSPATNEKLFF
.	TRBV29-1	TRBD1	TRBJ1-1	TGCAGCGTTGAAGTTGGGGGACAGTTAACTGAAGCTTTCTTT	CSVEVGGQLTEAFF
.	TRBV29-1	TRBD1	TRBJ1-1	TGCAGCGCTCGACAGGGCAGGGGGAACACTGAAGCTTTCTTT	CSARQGRGNTEAFF
.	TRBV7-9	.	TRBJ1-1	TGTGCCAGCAGCTCCAGTGGGGGGGCCACTGAAGCTTTCTTT	CASSSSGGATEAFF
.	TRBV6-5	TRBD1	TRBJ1-3	TGTGCCAGCAGAAGGACAGGGGGAAACACCATATATTTT	CASRRTGGNTIYF
.	TRBV11-2	.	TRBJ2-2	TGTGCCAGCAGCTTAGACAGGGATACCGGGGAGCTGTTTTTT	CASSLDRDTGELFF
.	TRBV6-6	TRBD1	TRBJ1-2	TGTGCCAGCCTCAGGGGGCAAGGCTATGGCTACACCTTC	CASLRGQGYGYTF
.	TRBV19	TRBD1	TRBJ1-4	TGTGCCAGTAGCAGGACAGGGGTTGACGAAAAACTGTTTTTT	CASSRTGVDEKLFF
.	TRBV4-3	TRBD1	TRBJ1-2	TGCGCCAGCAGCCAGAGGACAGGGGTGAACTATGGCTACACCTTC	CASSQRTGVNYGYTF
.	TRBV30	TRBD2	TRBJ2-7	TGTGCCTGGAGCCTAGCGGGAGGACTGTACTTC	CAWSLAGGLYF